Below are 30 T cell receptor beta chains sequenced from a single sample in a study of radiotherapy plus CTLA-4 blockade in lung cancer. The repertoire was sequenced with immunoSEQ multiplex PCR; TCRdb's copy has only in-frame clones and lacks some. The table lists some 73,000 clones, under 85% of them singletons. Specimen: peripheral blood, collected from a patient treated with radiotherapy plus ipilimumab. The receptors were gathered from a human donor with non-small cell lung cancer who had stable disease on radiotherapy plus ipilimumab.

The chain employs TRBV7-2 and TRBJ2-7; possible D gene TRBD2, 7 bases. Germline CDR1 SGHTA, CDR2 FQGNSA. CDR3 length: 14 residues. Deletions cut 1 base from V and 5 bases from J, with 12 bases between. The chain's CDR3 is CASSLVVGGDEQYF. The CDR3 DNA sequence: TGTGCCAGCAGCTTAGTAGTAGGGGGGGACGAGCAGTACTTC.

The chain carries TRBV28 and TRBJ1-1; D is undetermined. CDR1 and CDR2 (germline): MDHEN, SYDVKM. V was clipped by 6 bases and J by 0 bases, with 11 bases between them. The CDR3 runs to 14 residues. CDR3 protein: CASSRTPLNTEAFF. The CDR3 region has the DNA TGTGCCAGCAGCCGAACCCCCCTGAACACTGAAGCTTTCTTT. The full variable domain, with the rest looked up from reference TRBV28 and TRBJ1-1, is DVKVTQSSRYLVKRTGEKVFLECVQDMDHENMFWYRQDPGLGLRLIYFSYDVKMKEKGDIPEGYSVSREKKERFSLILESASTNQTSMYLCASSRTPLNTEAFFGQGTRLTVV.

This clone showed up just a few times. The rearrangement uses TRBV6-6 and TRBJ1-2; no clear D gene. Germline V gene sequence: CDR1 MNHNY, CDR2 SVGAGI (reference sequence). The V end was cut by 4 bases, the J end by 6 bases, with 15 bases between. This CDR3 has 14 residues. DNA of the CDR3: TGTGCCAGCAGTTCCCGTCAAGACCTACATGGCTACACCTTC. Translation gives CASSSRQDLHGYTF.

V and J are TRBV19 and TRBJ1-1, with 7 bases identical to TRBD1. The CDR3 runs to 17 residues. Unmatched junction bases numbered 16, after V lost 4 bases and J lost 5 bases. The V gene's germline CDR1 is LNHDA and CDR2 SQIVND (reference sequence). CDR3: CASSTPPTGPVRTEAFF. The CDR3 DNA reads TGTGCCAGTAGTACCCCTCCGACAGGGCCCGTGCGGACTGAAGCTTTCTTT.

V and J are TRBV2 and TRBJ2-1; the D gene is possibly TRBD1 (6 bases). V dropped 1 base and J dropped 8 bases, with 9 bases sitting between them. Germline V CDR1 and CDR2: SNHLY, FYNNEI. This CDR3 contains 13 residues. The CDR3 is CASSEDRVDEQFF. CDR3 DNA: TGTGCCAGCAGTGAAGACAGGGTTGATGAGCAGTTCTTC.

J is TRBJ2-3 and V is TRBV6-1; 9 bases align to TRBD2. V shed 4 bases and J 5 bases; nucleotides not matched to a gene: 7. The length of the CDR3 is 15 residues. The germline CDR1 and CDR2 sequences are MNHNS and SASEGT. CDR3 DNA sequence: TGTGCCAGCAGTGTTGTAGCGGGGGCCGGAGATACGCAGTATTTT. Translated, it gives CASSVVAGAGDTQYF.

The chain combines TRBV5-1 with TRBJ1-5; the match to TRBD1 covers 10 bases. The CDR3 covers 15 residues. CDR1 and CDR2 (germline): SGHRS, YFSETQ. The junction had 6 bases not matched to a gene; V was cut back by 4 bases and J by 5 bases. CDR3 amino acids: CASSSGTGEDQPQHF. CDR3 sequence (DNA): TGCGCCAGCAGCAGCGGGACAGGGGAGGATCAGCCCCAGCATTTT.

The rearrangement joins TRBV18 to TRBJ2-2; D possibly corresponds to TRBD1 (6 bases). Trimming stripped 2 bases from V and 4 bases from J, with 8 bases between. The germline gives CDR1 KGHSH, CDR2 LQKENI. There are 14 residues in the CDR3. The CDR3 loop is CASSPDRSTGELFF. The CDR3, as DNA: TGTGCCAGCTCACCAGACAGGAGCACCGGGGAGCTGTTTTTT.

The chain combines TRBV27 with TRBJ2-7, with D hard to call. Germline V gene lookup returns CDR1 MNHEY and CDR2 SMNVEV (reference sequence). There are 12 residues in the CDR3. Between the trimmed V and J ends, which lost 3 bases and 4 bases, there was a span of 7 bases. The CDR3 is CASSFLGYEQYF. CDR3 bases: TGTGCCAGCAGTTTCTTAGGGTACGAGCAGTACTTC.

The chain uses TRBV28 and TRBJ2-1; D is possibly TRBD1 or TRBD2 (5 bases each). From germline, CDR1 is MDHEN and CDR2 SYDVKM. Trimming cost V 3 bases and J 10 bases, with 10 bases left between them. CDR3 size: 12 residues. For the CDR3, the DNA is TGTGCCAGCAGTTTCCCCCGGGACGAGCAGTTCTTC. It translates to CASSFPRDEQFF.

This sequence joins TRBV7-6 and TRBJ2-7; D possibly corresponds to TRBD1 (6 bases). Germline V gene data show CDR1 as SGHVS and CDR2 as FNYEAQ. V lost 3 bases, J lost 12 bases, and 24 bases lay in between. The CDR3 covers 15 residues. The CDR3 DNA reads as TGTGCCAGCAGCTTGGGACCGGACAGCCTCTTACGATGGTACTTC. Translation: CASSLGPDSLLRWYF.

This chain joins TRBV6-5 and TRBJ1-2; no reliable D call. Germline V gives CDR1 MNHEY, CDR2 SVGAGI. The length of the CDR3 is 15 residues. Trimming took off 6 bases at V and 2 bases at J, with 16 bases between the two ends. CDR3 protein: CASSLNSLDNYGYTF. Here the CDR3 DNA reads TGTGCCAGCAGCCTAAATTCCCTAGACAACTATGGCTACACCTTC.

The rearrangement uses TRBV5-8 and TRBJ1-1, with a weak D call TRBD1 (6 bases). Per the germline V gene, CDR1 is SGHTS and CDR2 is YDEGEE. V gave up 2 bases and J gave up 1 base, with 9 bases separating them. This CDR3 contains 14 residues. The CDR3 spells CASSLNRANTEAFF. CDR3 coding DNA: TGTGCCAGCAGCTTAAACAGGGCGAACACTGAAGCTTTCTTT.

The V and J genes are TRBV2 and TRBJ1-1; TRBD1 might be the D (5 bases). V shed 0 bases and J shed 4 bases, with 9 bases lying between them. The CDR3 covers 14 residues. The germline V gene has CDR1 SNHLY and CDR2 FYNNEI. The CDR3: CASSEAGRATEAFF. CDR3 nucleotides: TGTGCCAGCAGTGAAGCGGGCAGGGCCACTGAAGCTTTCTTT.

As DNA, the CDR3 is TGCGCCAGCAGCCAAACAGGGCCTAGCTCTGGAAACACCATATATTTT. It translates to CASSQTGPSSGNTIYF. This rearrangement joins TRBV5-1 to TRBJ1-3; weak D call: TRBD1 (6 bases). Germline values: CDR1 SGHRS, CDR2 YFSETQ. This CDR3 region has 16 residues. Trimming removed 4 bases from V and 0 bases from J, with 14 bases in between.

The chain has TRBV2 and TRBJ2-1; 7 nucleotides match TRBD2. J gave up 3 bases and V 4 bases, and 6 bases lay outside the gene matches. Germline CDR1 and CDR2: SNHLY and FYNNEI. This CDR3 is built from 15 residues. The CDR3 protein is CASSAGGSIYNEQFF. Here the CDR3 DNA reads TGTGCCAGCAGTGCCGGCGGGAGCATCTACAATGAGCAGTTCTTC. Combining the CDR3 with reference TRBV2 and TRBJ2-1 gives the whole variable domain EPEVTQTPSHQVTQMGQEVILRCVPISNHLYFYWYRQILGQKVEFLVSFYNNEISEKSEIFDDQFSVERPDGSNFTLKIRSTKLEDSAMYFCASSAGGSIYNEQFFGPGTRLTVL.

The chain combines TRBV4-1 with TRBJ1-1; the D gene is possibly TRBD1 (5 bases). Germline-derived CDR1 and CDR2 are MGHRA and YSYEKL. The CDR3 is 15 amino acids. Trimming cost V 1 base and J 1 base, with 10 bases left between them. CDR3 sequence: CASSQAPQGNTEAFF. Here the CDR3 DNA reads TGCGCCAGCAGCCAAGCGCCGCAGGGGAACACTGAAGCTTTCTTT.

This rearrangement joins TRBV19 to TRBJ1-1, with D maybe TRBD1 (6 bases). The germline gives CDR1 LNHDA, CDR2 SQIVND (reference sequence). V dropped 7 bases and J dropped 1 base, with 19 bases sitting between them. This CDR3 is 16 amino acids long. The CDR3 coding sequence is TGTGCCAGTAACCCCGGGGGCTTCTCCTCGAACACTGAAGCTTTCTTT. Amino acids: CASNPGGFSSNTEAFF.

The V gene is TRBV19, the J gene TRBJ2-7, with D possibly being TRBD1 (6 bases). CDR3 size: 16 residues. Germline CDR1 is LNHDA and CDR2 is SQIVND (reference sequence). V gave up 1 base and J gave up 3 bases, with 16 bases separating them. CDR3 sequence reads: CASSIGTGSLGYEQYF. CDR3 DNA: TGTGCCAGTAGTATAGGCACAGGGAGCCTCGGCTACGAGCAGTACTTC.

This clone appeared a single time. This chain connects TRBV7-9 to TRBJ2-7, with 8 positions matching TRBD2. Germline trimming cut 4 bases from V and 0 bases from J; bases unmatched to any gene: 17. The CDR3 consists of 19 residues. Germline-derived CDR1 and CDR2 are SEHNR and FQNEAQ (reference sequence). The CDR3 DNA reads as TGTGCCAGCAGCTCCGATTTTGGGGGACCGGGGGGGAGCTCCTACGAGCAGTACTTC. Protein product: CASSSDFGGPGGSSYEQYF. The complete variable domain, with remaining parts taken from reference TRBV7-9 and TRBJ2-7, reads DTGVSQNPRHKITKRGQNVTFRCDPISEHNRLYWYRQTLGQGPEFLTYFQNEAQLEKSRLLSDRFSAERPKGSFSTLEIQRTEQGDSAMYLCASSSDFGGPGGSSYEQYFGPGTRLTVT.

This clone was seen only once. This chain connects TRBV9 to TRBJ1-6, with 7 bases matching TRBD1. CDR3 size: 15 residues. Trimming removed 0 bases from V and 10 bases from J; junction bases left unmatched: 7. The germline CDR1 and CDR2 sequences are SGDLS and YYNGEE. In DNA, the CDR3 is TGTGCCAGCAGCGTAGTTGACAGGGTAGGATCACCCCTCCACTTT. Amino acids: CASSVVDRVGSPLHF.

For the CDR3, the DNA is TGCGCCAGCAGCCAGGGCGGGGACACCGGCAATCAGCCCCAGCATTTT. This encodes CASSQGGDTGNQPQHF. The genes are TRBV4-1 and TRBJ1-5; D might be TRBD1 (6 bases). Germline assignment: CDR1 MGHRA and CDR2 YSYEKL. V was pared by 3 bases and J by 2 bases, with 14 bases between. The CDR3 spans 16 residues.

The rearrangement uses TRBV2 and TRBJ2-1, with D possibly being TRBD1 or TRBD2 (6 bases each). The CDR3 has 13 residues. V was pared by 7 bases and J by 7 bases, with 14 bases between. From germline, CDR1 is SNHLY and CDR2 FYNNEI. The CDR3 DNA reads TGTGCCAGCACCCCGGAGGGGGGAAATGAGCAGTTCTTC. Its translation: CASTPEGGNEQFF.

CDR3 DNA sequence: TGTGCCACCAGCAGGGTGGTTGGGGGACTAGCCGCCTACGAGCAGTACTTC. This encodes CATSRVVGGLAAYEQYF. The V call is TRBV15, the J call TRBJ2-7, with 9 bases fitting TRBD2. Germline V gene lookup returns CDR1 LNHNV and CDR2 YYDKDF (reference sequence). V shed 3 bases, J shed 2 bases, and the junction held 11 bases outside the gene matches. The CDR3 sequence is 17 residues long.

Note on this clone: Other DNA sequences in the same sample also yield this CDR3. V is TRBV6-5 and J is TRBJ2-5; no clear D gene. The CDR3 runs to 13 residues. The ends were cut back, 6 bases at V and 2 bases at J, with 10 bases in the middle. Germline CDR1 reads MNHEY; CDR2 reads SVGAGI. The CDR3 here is CASRNSLQETQYF. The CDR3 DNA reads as TGTGCCAGCAGGAATAGCCTGCAAGAGACCCAGTACTTC.

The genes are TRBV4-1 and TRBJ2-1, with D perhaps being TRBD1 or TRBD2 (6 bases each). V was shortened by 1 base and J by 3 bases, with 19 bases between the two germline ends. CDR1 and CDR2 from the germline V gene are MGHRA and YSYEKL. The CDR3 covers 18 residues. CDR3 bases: TGCGCCAGCAGCCAAGGGGAATACCGGGGGCCCAACTACAATGAGCAGTTCTTC. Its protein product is CASSQGEYRGPNYNEQFF.

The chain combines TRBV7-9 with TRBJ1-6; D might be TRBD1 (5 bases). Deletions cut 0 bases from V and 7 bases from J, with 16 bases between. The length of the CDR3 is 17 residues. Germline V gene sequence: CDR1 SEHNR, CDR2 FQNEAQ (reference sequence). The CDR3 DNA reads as TGTGCCAGCAGCTTAGCGTTGGGCGGGGCCGGGAATTCACCCCTCCACTTT. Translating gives CASSLALGGAGNSPLHF.

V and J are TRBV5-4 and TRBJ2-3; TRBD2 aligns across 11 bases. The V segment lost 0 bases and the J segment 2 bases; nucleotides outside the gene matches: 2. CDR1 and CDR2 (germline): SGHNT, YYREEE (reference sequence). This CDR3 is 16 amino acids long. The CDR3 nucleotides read TGTGCCAGCAGCTTGGGGGGACTAGCGGTCACAGATACGCAGTATTTT. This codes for CASSLGGLAVTDTQYF.

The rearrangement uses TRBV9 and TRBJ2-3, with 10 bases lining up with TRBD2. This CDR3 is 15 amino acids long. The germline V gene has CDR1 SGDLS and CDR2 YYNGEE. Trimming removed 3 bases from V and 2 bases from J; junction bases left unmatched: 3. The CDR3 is CASSGTSGATDTQYF. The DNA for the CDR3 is TGTGCCAGCAGCGGGACTAGCGGTGCCACAGATACGCAGTATTTT. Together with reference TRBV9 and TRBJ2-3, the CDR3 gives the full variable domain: DSGVTQTPKHLITATGQRVTLRCSPRSGDLSVYWYQQSLDQGLQFLIQYYNGEERAKGNILERFSAQQFPDLHSELNLSSLELGDSALYFCASSGTSGATDTQYFGPGTRLTVL.

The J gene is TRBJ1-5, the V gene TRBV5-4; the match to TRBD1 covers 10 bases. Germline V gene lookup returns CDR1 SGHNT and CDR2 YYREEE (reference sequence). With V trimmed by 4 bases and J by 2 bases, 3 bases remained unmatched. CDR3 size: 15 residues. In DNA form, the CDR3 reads TGTGCCAGCAGCGTGGGGACAGGGGGCAATCAGCCCCAGCATTTT. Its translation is CASSVGTGGNQPQHF.